The rows below give T cell receptor beta chains drawn from one sample of a study of T cell changes during pregnancy in multiple sclerosis. Using immunoSEQ multiplex PCR, the repertoire was profiled, and TCRdb retains in-frame clones only, with some absent. The profile covers 45,000 to 65,000 clones, with nearly 95% appearing a single time and 0.2% to 0.3% taken by the ten largest. The source was CD4+ T cells from peripheral blood mononuclear cells, collected in the second trimester of pregnancy. Receptor source: a female donor with multiple sclerosis, enrolled in a pregnancy study. Both conserved end residues are part of each CDR3. The order of the fields is J gene, D gene, V gene, clone size, CDR3 protein, CDR3 DNA. A D gene is named only where the DNA matches it firmly. A row's size may be missing; if present it is once, few, many or a size class.

TRBJ1-3 | . | TRBV2 | once | CASIRLYSGNTIYF | TGTGCCAGCATCAGACTGTACTCTGGAAACACCATATATTTT
TRBJ1-6 | . | TRBV2 | . | CASSEREQIKAPLHF | TGTGCCAGCAGTGAAAGAGAACAGATAAAGGCACCCCTCCACTTT
TRBJ1-1 | . | TRBV19 | . | CASKEQGMNTEAFF | TGTGCCAGCAAGGAACAGGGTATGAACACTGAAGCTTTCTTT
TRBJ1-5 | . | TRBV2 | . | CASSEGGQFQPQHF | TGTGCCAGCAGTGAAGGGGGCCAGTTTCAGCCCCAGCATTTT
TRBJ1-6 | . | TRBV27 | . | CASSLGTTYNSPLHF | TGTGCCAGCAGTTTAGGGACAACCTATAATTCACCCCTCCACTTT
TRBJ2-1 | . | TRBV5-4 | . | CASSFWTSVEQFF | TGTGCCAGCAGCTTCTGGACAAGTGTTGAGCAGTTCTTC
TRBJ1-6 | TRBD1 | TRBV7-3 | . | CASSLGTENSPLHF | TGTGCCAGCAGCTTAGGGACAGAAAATTCACCCCTCCACTTT
TRBJ2-2 | TRBD2 | TRBV5-1 | . | CASSLSTSGPTGELFF | TGCGCCAGCAGCTTGAGTACTAGCGGCCCCACCGGGGAGCTGTTTTTT
TRBJ2-3 | . | TRBV28 | . | CASSPGDTDTQYF | TGTGCCAGCAGTCCCGGGGACACAGATACGCAGTATTTT
TRBJ2-5 | TRBD2 | TRBV6-5 | . | CASSYSAGGGETQYF | TGTGCCAGCAGTTACTCAGCGGGGGGCGGGGAGACCCAGTACTTC
TRBJ1-3 | . | TRBV19 | . | CASTEVVSGNTIYF | TGTGCCAGTACCGAGGTGGTTTCTGGAAACACCATATATTTT
TRBJ1-2 | TRBD1 | TRBV5-6 | . | CASSLTGVKLNYGYTF | TGTGCCAGCAGCTTGACAGGGGTTAAACTGAACTATGGCTACACCTTC
TRBJ2-3 | TRBD2 | TRBV2 | once | CASSLLAGGLGTDTQYF | TGTGCCAGCAGTTTACTAGCGGGGGGGCTCGGCACAGATACGCAGTATTTT
TRBJ2-3 | TRBD2 | TRBV11-3 | . | CASSLGGGAGGPDTQYF | TGTGCCAGCAGCTTAGGCGGTGGCGCGGGAGGTCCCGATACGCAGTATTTT
TRBJ2-1 | . | TRBV9 | . | CASSAPPDSPYNEQFF | TGTGCCAGCAGCGCACCCCCCGACAGTCCCTACAATGAGCAGTTCTTC
TRBJ1-6 | . | TRBV25-1 | . | CASSELGGSDNSPLHF | TGTGCCAGCAGTGAATTGGGGGGGAGTGATAATTCACCCCTCCACTTT
TRBJ2-3 | . | TRBV2 | . | CASSVIGPRASTDTQYF | TGTGCCAGCAGTGTAATCGGGCCGCGGGCCAGCACAGATACGCAGTATTTT
TRBJ1-2 | . | TRBV11-1 | . | CASSSTGAYGYTF | TGTGCCAGCAGCTCGACAGGAGCCTATGGCTACACCTTC
TRBJ2-1 | TRBD2 | TRBV11-1 | . | CASSFRLAENSYNEQFF | TGTGCCAGCAGCTTTAGACTAGCGGAGAACTCCTACAATGAGCAGTTCTTC
TRBJ2-3 | . | TRBV29-1 | . | CSVVVVSDTQYF | TGCAGCGTTGTTGTAGTGTCAGATACGCAGTATTTT
TRBJ2-1 | TRBD2 | TRBV27 | . | CASKGPSGGSSSYNEQFF | TGTGCCAGCAAGGGCCCCAGCGGGGGGTCTAGCTCCTACAATGAGCAGTTCTTC
TRBJ2-1 | TRBD1 | TRBV5-1 | . | CASSSFLGTGHNEQFF | TGCGCCAGCAGCTCTTTCCTCGGGACAGGGCACAATGAGCAGTTCTTC
TRBJ2-7 | TRBD1 | TRBV14 | . | CASSQGQPGQGYEQYF | TGTGCCAGCAGCCAAGGACAGCCGGGACAGGGGTACGAGCAGTACTTC
TRBJ1-3 | . | TRBV19 | . | CASAYSGNTIYF | TGTGCCAGTGCCTACTCTGGAAACACCATATATTTT
TRBJ2-3 | . | TRBV5-1 | once | CASSFGVQDTQYF | TGCGCCAGCAGCTTTGGAGTACAAGATACGCAGTATTTT
TRBJ2-1 | TRBD2 | TRBV6-6 | . | CAIRTSGNNEQFF | TGTGCCATCAGGACTAGCGGAAACAATGAGCAGTTCTTC
TRBJ2-3 | . | TRBV6-6 | once | CASRRGSRTDTQYF | TGTGCCAGCAGACGGGGGTCCCGCACAGATACGCAGTATTTT
TRBJ1-5 | . | TRBV30 | few | CAWSTQGYQPQHF | TGTGCCTGGAGTACCCAGGGTTATCAGCCCCAGCATTTT
TRBJ2-3 | . | TRBV4-1 | . | CASSQLGVRDTQYF | TGCGCCAGCAGCCAATTGGGAGTTCGAGATACGCAGTATTTT
TRBJ2-7 | . | TRBV5-1 | . | CASRQVTEYEQYF | TGCGCCAGCAGACAAGTTACAGAGTACGAGCAGTACTTC
TRBJ2-3 | TRBD1 | TRBV5-1 | . | CASSPRGQGSDTQYF | TGCGCCAGCAGCCCTCGAGGACAGGGAAGTGATACGCAGTATTTT
TRBJ2-5 | . | TRBV5-1 | . | CASSPIGFGEETQYF | TGCGCCAGCAGCCCGATAGGTTTCGGGGAAGAGACCCAGTACTTC
TRBJ1-2 | . | TRBV5-8 | once | CASSPRGSYGYTF | TGTGCCAGCAGCCCCAGAGGGAGCTATGGCTACACCTTC
TRBJ2-1 | TRBD1 | TRBV19 | . | CASSRQGLGNNEQFF | TGTGCCAGTAGTCGACAGGGTTTGGGAAACAATGAGCAGTTCTTC
TRBJ1-5 | . | TRBV27 | . | CASSFDSYQPQHF | TGTGCCAGCAGTTTTGACAGCTATCAGCCCCAGCATTTT
TRBJ1-4 | . | TRBV6-5 | few | CASRRGLFF | TGTGCCAGCAGAAGAGGACTGTTTTTT
TRBJ2-7 | . | TRBV6-5 | . | CASSPSISYEQYF | TGTGCCAGCAGCCCCAGTATCTCCTACGAGCAGTACTTC
TRBJ2-1 | . | TRBV5-4 | . | CASSLRRSSSYNEQFF | TGTGCCAGCAGCTTGAGGAGGTCAAGCTCCTACAATGAGCAGTTCTTC
TRBJ2-3 | . | TRBV6-1 | . | CASSEVAFPTSTDTQYF | TGTGCCAGCAGTGAAGTAGCGTTCCCTACTAGCACAGATACGCAGTATTTT
TRBJ2-2 | TRBD2 | TRBV10-3 | once | CAIRVTSGGSDLNTGELFF | TGTGCCATCAGGGTTACAAGCGGGGGATCCGACTTGAACACCGGGGAGCTGTTTTTT
TRBJ1-4 | TRBD1 | TRBV5-8 | . | CANSLRGQADEKLFF | TGTGCCAACAGCTTGAGGGGACAGGCGGATGAAAAACTGTTTTTT
TRBJ1-4 | . | TRBV19 | . | CASSIRRGATNEKLFF | TGTGCCAGTAGTATACGGCGGGGTGCAACTAATGAAAAACTGTTTTTT
TRBJ2-7 | . | TRBV5-1 | . | CASSEQGVSYEQYF | TGCGCCAGCAGCGAACAAGGGGTTTCCTACGAGCAGTACTTC
TRBJ2-5 | TRBD2 | TRBV2 | few | CASSGGLVQETQYF | TGTGCCAGCAGCGGCGGACTAGTACAAGAGACCCAGTACTTC
TRBJ2-1 | TRBD2 | TRBV6-1 | . | CASSGLLAGAYYNEQFF | TGTGCCAGCAGTGGCCTACTAGCGGGGGCCTACTACAATGAGCAGTTCTTC
TRBJ1-3 | . | TRBV5-6 | . | CASSLERGSSGNTIYF | TGTGCCAGCAGCTTGGAGCGGGGAAGCTCTGGAAACACCATATATTTT
TRBJ1-1 | TRBD1 | TRBV16 | . | CASSQTTGGTEAFF | TGTGCCAGCAGCCAAACAACAGGGGGCACTGAAGCTTTCTTT